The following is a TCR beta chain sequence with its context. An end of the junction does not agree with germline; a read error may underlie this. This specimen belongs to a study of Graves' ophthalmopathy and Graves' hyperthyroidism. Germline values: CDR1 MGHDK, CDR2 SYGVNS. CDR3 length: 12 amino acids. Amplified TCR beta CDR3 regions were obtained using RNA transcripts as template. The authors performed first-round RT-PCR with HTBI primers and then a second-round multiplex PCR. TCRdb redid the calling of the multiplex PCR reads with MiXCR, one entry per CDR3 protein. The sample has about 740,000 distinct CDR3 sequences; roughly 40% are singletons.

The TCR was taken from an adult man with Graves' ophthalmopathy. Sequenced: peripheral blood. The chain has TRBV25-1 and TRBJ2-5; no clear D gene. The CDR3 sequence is CASRGEQGTQYF. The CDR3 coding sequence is TGTGCTAGTCGTGGAGAGCAAGGGACCCAGTACTTC.